This passage covers 27 T cell receptor beta chains from one sample sequenced in a study of blood T cell repertoires in COVID-19. Method: immunoSEQ multiplex PCR; TCRdb's copy keeps in-frame clones and lacks some. The sample has around 140,000 clones; about four fifths are singletons. Sequenced input: peripheral blood. The receptors shown here come from a human donor in a cohort sampled during active COVID-19.

This sequence joins TRBV6-4 and TRBJ1-2; D perhaps matches TRBD1 (5 bases). The V end was cut by 8 bases, the J end by 6 bases, with 16 bases between. CDR3 size: 13 residues. Germline-derived CDR1 and CDR2 are MRHNA and SNTAGT. DNA of the CDR3: TGTGCCAGCCCTCGTGTGGGCAGGGATGGCTACACCTTC. Protein product: CASPRVGRDGYTF.

This sequence joins TRBV10-3 and TRBJ1-2; TRBD1 matches 9 bases. V shed 2 bases and J 3 bases; nucleotides not matched to a gene: 1. The CDR3 has 14 amino acids. Germline V gene sequence: CDR1 ENHRY, CDR2 SYGVKD. The CDR3: CAISEGQGHYGYTF. The CDR3 DNA sequence: TGTGCCATCAGTGAGGGACAGGGGCACTATGGCTACACCTTC.

The CDR3 is CASSPRGQGMRTEAFF. CDR3 in DNA: TGTGCCAGCAGTCCCCGGGGACAGGGGATGAGGACTGAAGCTTTCTTT. The genes are TRBV28 and TRBJ1-1, with TRBD1 identical over 10 bases. Germline assignment: CDR1 MDHEN and CDR2 SYDVKM. The CDR3 consists of 16 residues. With V trimmed by 5 bases and J by 5 bases, 11 bases remained unmatched.

V and J are TRBV7-2 and TRBJ2-2, with TRBD2 matching over 8 bases. Germline-derived CDR1 and CDR2 are SGHTA and FQGNSA. The CDR3 loop spans 17 amino acids. J was trimmed by 2 bases and V by 1 base; bases with no gene match: 6. As DNA, the CDR3 is TGTGCCAGCAGCTTAGTCATTAGCGGGATTAACACCGGGGAGCTGTTTTTT. Translation gives CASSLVISGINTGELFF.

V and J are TRBV29-1 and TRBJ1-1, with 8 bases aligning to TRBD1. Per germline, CDR1 SQVTM and CDR2 ANQGSEA. The CDR3 runs 13 residues. With V trimmed by 1 base and J by 11 bases, 9 bases remained unmatched. As DNA, the CDR3 is TGCAGCGTTGAAGGTGCCCGGGACAGGCACGCTTTCTTT. As protein: CSVEGARDRHAFF. Variable domain in full (rest from reference TRBV29-1 and TRBJ1-1): SAVISQKPSRDICQRGTSLTIQCQVDSQVTMMFWYRQQPGQSLTLIATANQGSEATYESGFVIDKFPISRPNLTFSTLTVSNMSPEDSSIYLCSVEGARDRHAFFGQGTRLTVV.

The chain is built from TRBV7-3 and TRBJ2-7; 7 bases are a match to TRBD1. The CDR3 has 14 residues. Germline V gene sequence: CDR1 SGHTA, CDR2 FQGTGA. Unmatched junction bases numbered 8, after V lost 7 bases and J lost 2 bases. CDR3 DNA: TGTGCCAGCACCCTCGGGGACAGTACCTACGAGCAGTACTTC. It encodes CASTLGDSTYEQYF.

This clone was found a few times. The rearrangement uses TRBV21-1 and TRBJ1-5. TRBV21-1 is described as a pseudogene. The CDR3 covers 16 residues. This CDR3 reads CASSEVPEMGNQPQHF. CDR3 nucleotides: TGTGCCAGCAGCGAGGTCCCGGAGATGGGCAATCAGCCCCAGCATTTT.

The chain is built from TRBV7-2 and TRBJ2-3; 8 bases fit TRBD2. The trim removed 5 bases at V and 1 base at J, leaving 8 bases unmatched. In germline, CDR1 is SGHTA, CDR2 FQGNSA. CDR3 size: 16 residues. The CDR3 DNA is TGTGCCAGCAGCCCAGGACTAGCCGGAGGCACAGATACGCAGTATTTT. Protein product: CASSPGLAGGTDTQYF.

V is TRBV21-1 and J is TRBJ2-3; the table's D gene call, TRBD1, was not cross checked with the DNA. TRBV21-1 is described as a pseudogene. This CDR3 has 15 residues. CDR3 region: CASSPDRGSGDTQYF. CDR3 bases: TGTGCCAGCTCCCCGGACAGGGGGAGTGGAGATACGCAGTATTTT.

J is TRBJ2-4 and V is TRBV5-4; D possibly corresponds to TRBD2 (5 bases). The V end lost 0 bases, the J end lost 1 base, and 14 bases lay between the germline ends. Germline CDR1 SGHNT, CDR2 YYREEE (reference sequence). The CDR3 covers 17 residues. The CDR3 loop reads CASSLGYMTGAKNIQYF. The CDR3 nucleotides read TGTGCCAGCAGCTTGGGATATATGACGGGGGCCAAAAACATTCAGTACTTC.

This clone was counted between two and nine times. The V call is TRBV16, the J call TRBJ1-1, with D unclear. V was shortened by 4 bases and J by 4 bases, with 13 bases between the two germline ends. The CDR3 loop spans 14 amino acids. Germline V lookup: CDR1 KGHSY, CDR2 FQNENV. The chain's CDR3 is CASSPFGRGTEAFF. CDR3 coding DNA: TGTGCCAGCAGCCCTTTTGGTCGAGGCACTGAAGCTTTCTTT.

The chain links TRBV4-2 to TRBJ2-1, with a weak D call TRBD1 (6 bases). CDR3 length: 15 amino acids. The ends were cut back, 4 bases at V and 4 bases at J, with 14 bases in the middle. CDR1 is LGHNA, CDR2 YNFKEQ, per germline. As DNA, the CDR3 is TGTGCCAGCAGCCTTGCTTCCCAGGGGTACAATGAGCAGTTCTTC. This gives the protein CASSLASQGYNEQFF.

V and J are TRBV6-4 and TRBJ2-4; 7 positions match TRBD2. Germline V CDR1 and CDR2: MRHNA, SNTAGT. Trimming at V came to 8 bases and at J to 8 bases, leaving 9 bases not matched to a gene. This CDR3 region has 13 residues. The CDR3 DNA is TGTGCCAGCGGAGCGGGAACGCGGGACATTCAGTACTTC. Translation: CASGAGTRDIQYF.

The DNA of the CDR3 is TGTGCCAGCAGTCAAACCCTGACTAGCGGGAGTTTTAATGAGCAGTTCTTC. Translating gives CASSQTLTSGSFNEQFF. The chain joins TRBV6-6 to TRBJ2-1; TRBD2 agrees at 12 bases. This CDR3 spans 17 amino acids. With 5 bases clipped from V and 7 bases from J, the junction kept 12 bases outside the gene matches. Germline V gene sequence: CDR1 MNHNY, CDR2 SVGAGI (reference sequence).

The chain has TRBV28 and TRBJ2-3; a weak D match, TRBD2 (6 bases). V was trimmed by 7 bases and J by 1 base, leaving 15 bases between them. The CDR3 loop spans 15 amino acids. Germline loops: CDR1 MDHEN, CDR2 SYDVKM. The DNA for the CDR3 is TGTGCCAGCACCTCGGAGGGAATCCGCACAGATACGCAGTATTTT. Translated: CASTSEGIRTDTQYF.

This chain uses TRBV5-5 with TRBJ2-1; 8 bases line up with TRBD1. Germline CDR1 reads SGHKS; CDR2 reads YYEKEE (reference sequence). Trimming cost V 0 bases and J 2 bases; bases outside gene matches: 1. This CDR3 has 15 amino acids. CDR3 nucleotide sequence: TGTGCCAGCAGCTTGGAACAGGGGGCCTACAATGAGCAGTTCTTC. Its protein product is CASSLEQGAYNEQFF.

This clone was seen a handful of times. The CDR3 spells CASSGGAMVTQYF. The CDR3 DNA follows: TGTGCCAGCTCAGGGGGCGCGATGGTGACCCAGTACTTC. The V call is TRBV18, the J call TRBJ2-5; tentative D call: TRBD1 (6 bases). Germline CDR1 and CDR2: KGHSH and LQKENI. The CDR3 is 13 residues long. V lost 5 bases to trimming and J lost 7 bases, with 14 bases between them.

The rearrangement links TRBV28 to TRBJ1-5; D possibly corresponds to TRBD1 (5 bases). The CDR3 loop spans 15 amino acids. The germline V gene encodes CDR1 MDHEN and CDR2 SYDVKM. The V and J ends lost 3 bases and 1 base respectively, with 10 bases between them. The CDR3 region has the DNA TGTGCCAGCAGTTTGTGGTCAGGGAGCAATCAGCCCCAGCATTTT. It encodes CASSLWSGSNQPQHF.

This clone occurred once. This chain joins TRBV19 and TRBJ1-5, with a tentative D call TRBD1 (5 bases). V dropped 4 bases and J dropped 4 bases, with 11 bases sitting between them. This CDR3 spans 14 amino acids. CDR1 and CDR2 from the germline V gene are LNHDA and SQIVND (reference sequence). CDR3 residues: CASSTQGSNQPQHF. In DNA form, the CDR3 reads TGTGCCAGTAGTACCCAGGGTAGTAATCAGCCCCAGCATTTT. The variable domain in full, completed from reference TRBV19 and TRBJ1-5, reads DGGITQSPKYLFRKEGQNVTLSCEQNLNHDAMYWYRQDPGQGLRLIYYSQIVNDFQKGDIAEGYSVSREKKESFPLTVTSAQKNPTAFYLCASSTQGSNQPQHFGDGTRLSIL.

The V gene is TRBV28, the J gene TRBJ2-2, with 14 bases lining up with TRBD2. This CDR3 region has 16 residues. The germline V gene has CDR1 MDHEN and CDR2 SYDVKM. V trimming: 8 bases; J trimming: 8 bases; junction bases outside the gene matches: 10. CDR3 nucleotide sequence: TGTGCCAGCGGGATGACGGGACTAGCGGGAGTGGGGGAGCTGTTTTTT. Protein sequence: CASGMTGLAGVGELFF.

This chain links TRBV2 with TRBJ2-1; 8 bases are shared with TRBD2. This CDR3 is 16 amino acids long. CDR1 and CDR2 (germline): SNHLY, FYNNEI. Losses at the gene ends were 6 bases for V and 0 bases for J; bases not matched to a gene: 7. In DNA, the CDR3 is TGTGCCAGCAGGCAGGGACTAGGGAGCTCCTACAATGAGCAGTTCTTC. Translation: CASRQGLGSSYNEQFF.

This clone appeared once. Written as DNA, the CDR3 is TGTGCCACCAGTGACCAATCACAGGGGGGGTCCTACGAGCAGTACTTC. This sequence encodes CATSDQSQGGSYEQYF. The chain combines TRBV24-1 with TRBJ2-7, with a possible D match to TRBD1 (8 bases). V lost 4 bases and J lost 1, with 16 bases in between. The CDR3 has 16 residues. CDR1 and CDR2 (germline): KGHDR, SFDVKD.

This chain uses TRBV2 with TRBJ2-3, with 7 bases identical to TRBD1. After removal of 8 bases from V and 5 bases from J, the junction contained 7 bases not matched to a gene. CDR1 SNHLY and CDR2 FYNNEI come from the germline V gene. The CDR3 consists of 13 residues. CDR3 sequence (DNA): TGTGCCAGCGGTCGACAGGGATTAGATACGCAGTATTTT. It translates to CASGRQGLDTQYF.

The chain is built from TRBV9 and TRBJ2-2; possibly TRBD2 for D (6 bases). This CDR3 region has 16 residues. Germline V gene data show CDR1 as SGDLS and CDR2 as YYNGEE. Trimming cost V 0 bases and J 4 bases, with 13 bases left between them. The CDR3 nucleotides read TGTGCCAGCAGCGTAGGGAGGGCCGGGGGCACCGGGGAGCTGTTTTTT. Translation: CASSVGRAGGTGELFF.

CDR3 sequence reads: CASRILGTGLNTIYF. CDR3 DNA sequence: TGTGCCAGCAGGATTCTGGGGACAGGGCTAAACACCATATATTTT. The chain employs TRBV6-5 and TRBJ1-3; 9 nucleotides align to TRBD1. The CDR3 contains 15 residues. Germline CDR1 MNHEY, CDR2 SVGAGI. The V gene end was trimmed by 6 bases and the J gene end by 6 bases; junction bases not matched to a gene: 9.

The chain recombines TRBV28 with TRBJ1-5; 10 bases match TRBD1. Trimming at V came to 5 bases and at J to 2 bases, leaving 12 bases not matched to a gene. CDR1 MDHEN and CDR2 SYDVKM come from the germline V gene. The CDR3 length is 18 residues. The CDR3 loop is CASSLEKGTGAGNQPQHF. The CDR3, as DNA: TGTGCCAGCAGTCTTGAAAAAGGGACAGGGGCCGGCAATCAGCCCCAGCATTTT.

The rearrangement links TRBV19 to TRBJ2-7; maybe TRBD1 (6 bases). Germline CDR1 reads LNHDA; CDR2 reads SQIVND (reference sequence). The CDR3 runs 16 residues. V was shortened by 3 bases and J by 0 bases, with 15 bases between the two germline ends. CDR3 sequence reads: CASSIRGKRSSYEQYF. For the CDR3, the DNA is TGTGCCAGTAGTATCAGGGGCAAGCGGAGCTCCTACGAGCAGTACTTC.